The rows below give T cell receptor beta chains drawn from one sample of a study of shared clonotypes between healthy human individuals. Libraries were prepared by immunoSEQ multiplex PCR; TCRdb keeps only in-frame clonotypes and omits some of them. The data hold more than 2 million clones, with just over 90% observed a single time. The specimen sequenced was naive CD8+ T cells from PBMCs. Receptor source: a man between 18 and 35 years old in good health. Some clones in this sample may be carry-over from other donors' samples. Each CDR3 is given with its conserved first and last residue. A D gene is named only where the DNA matches it firmly. Clone size is given for some rows only: seen once, a few or many times, or a class if the clone is expanded.

d_call j_call v_call clone_size cdr3_aa cdr3_nt
NA TRBJ1-3 TRBV5-6 NA CASRVNSGNTIYF TGTGCCAGCAGGGTCAACTCTGGAAACACCATATATTTT
TRBD2 TRBJ2-2 TRBV27 NA CASSPGLAWTGELFF TGTGCCAGCAGTCCCGGACTAGCCTGGACCGGGGAGCTGTTTTTT
TRBD2 TRBJ2-1 TRBV14 NA CASSWTSGSNEQFF TGTGCCAGCAGCTGGACTAGCGGGAGCAATGAGCAGTTCTTC
NA TRBJ1-1 TRBV11-2 NA CASSVMNTEAFF TGTGCCAGCAGCGTCATGAACACTGAAGCTTTCTTT
NA TRBJ2-2 TRBV7-6 NA CASSLFPQHIDRPNTGELFF TGTGCCAGCAGCTTATTCCCCCAGCATATTGACAGACCGAACACCGGGGAGCTGTTTTTT
NA TRBJ2-1 TRBV28 NA CASSAGGEQFF TGTGCCAGCAGCGCCGGGGGCGAGCAGTTCTTC
NA TRBJ2-1 TRBV28 NA CASTTGVIPYNEQFF TGTGCCAGCACCACGGGAGTCATCCCCTACAATGAGCAGTTCTTC
TRBD1 TRBJ1-5 TRBV27 NA CASSPRQGYQPQHF TGTGCCAGCAGTCCAAGACAGGGCTATCAGCCCCAGCATTTT
TRBD2 TRBJ2-7 TRBV28 NA CSGGEGYEQYF TGTTCCGGAGGGGAGGGCTACGAGCAGTACTTC
NA TRBJ1-5 TRBV15 NA CATSRDGEQRPQHF TGTGCCACCAGCAGAGATGGAGAACAGAGGCCCCAGCATTTT
NA TRBJ1-4 TRBV5-1 once CASSLEPYEKLFF TGCGCCAGCAGCTTGGAACCTTATGAAAAACTGTTTTTT
NA TRBJ2-1 TRBV27 NA CASSLIVQRNEQFF TGTGCCAGCAGTTTAATTGTCCAGCGCAATGAGCAGTTCTTC
NA TRBJ2-3 TRBV27 NA CASSLYSGAGTDTQYF TGTGCCAGCAGTTTATATTCAGGGGCTGGCACAGATACGCAGTATTTT
NA TRBJ1-2 TRBV27 NA CASSPRGAYGYTF TGTGCCAGCAGTCCCCGGGGGGCCTATGGCTACACCTTC
NA TRBJ1-1 TRBV9 once CASSVPGSQAFF TGTGCCAGCAGCGTACCCGGTTCTCAAGCTTTCTTT
NA TRBJ2-1 TRBV2 NA CASKGGPRIGEQFF TGTGCCAGCAAAGGGGGACCGAGGATCGGTGAGCAGTTCTTC
TRBD1 TRBJ2-7 TRBV4-1 once CASSQGTGPNEQYF TGCGCCAGCAGCCAGGGGACAGGGCCCAACGAGCAGTACTTC
NA TRBJ2-3 TRBV2 NA CASKAGGTDTQYF TGTGCCAGCAAAGCAGGAGGCACAGATACGCAGTATTTT
NA TRBJ1-1 TRBV13 NA CASSPRENTEAFF TGTGCCAGCAGCCCTAGGGAGAACACTGAAGCTTTCTTT
NA TRBJ1-5 TRBV9 NA CASSRGPPGQPQHF TGTGCCAGCAGCCGAGGCCCACCCGGTCAGCCCCAGCATTTT
TRBD2 TRBJ2-3 TRBV29-1 NA CSVKRTSGRADTQYF TGCAGCGTTAAGCGAACTAGCGGGAGAGCAGATACGCAGTATTTT
TRBD1 TRBJ1-2 TRBV7-9 NA CASSLGTGFMDGYTF TGTGCCAGCAGCTTAGGGACAGGTTTTATGGATGGCTACACCTTC
TRBD2 TRBJ2-3 TRBV7-2 NA CASSLKSGRLSDTQYF TGTGCCAGCAGCTTAAAGAGCGGGAGGTTGTCAGATACGCAGTATTTT
NA TRBJ2-2 TRBV11-2 NA CASRAEFVGELFF TGTGCCAGCAGAGCAGAGTTTGTCGGGGAGCTGTTTTTT
NA TRBJ2-7 TRBV28 once CASSLTASYEQYF TGTGCCAGCAGCTTGACAGCCTCCTACGAGCAGTACTTC
TRBD2 TRBJ2-2 TRBV4-3 NA CASSQVGEGTGELFF TGCGCCAGCAGCCAAGTAGGGGAGGGGACCGGGGAGCTGTTTTTT
TRBD1 TRBJ1-1 TRBV7-9 NA CASSPWTGSETEAFF TGTGCCAGCAGCCCCTGGACAGGGTCGGAAACTGAAGCTTTCTTT
NA TRBJ2-3 TRBV21-1 NA CASSKRYQTHSTDTQYF TGTGCCAGCAGCAAACGGTACCAGACCCATAGCACAGATACGCAGTATTTT
NA TRBJ2-7 TRBV7-8 NA CASSSARASYEQYF TGTGCCAGCAGCTCCGCCCGGGCTTCCTACGAGCAGTACTTC
NA TRBJ1-5 TRBV12-5 NA CASGRGGNQPQHF TGTGCTAGTGGTAGGGGTGGCAATCAGCCCCAGCATTTT
NA TRBJ1-1 TRBV7-2 NA CASSLDWGLNTEAFF TGTGCCAGCAGCTTAGACTGGGGCCTGAACACTGAAGCTTTCTTT
NA TRBJ1-3 TRBV29-1 NA CSVEDPQVSGNTIYF TGCAGCGTTGAAGATCCCCAGGTCTCTGGAAACACCATATATTTT
NA TRBJ1-1 TRBV5-1 NA CASSADISWDTEAFF TGCGCCAGCAGCGCAGACATTTCCTGGGACACTGAAGCTTTCTTT
NA TRBJ2-3 TRBV7-9 NA CASRQGGYSTDTQYF TGTGCCAGCAGGCAGGGTGGATATAGCACAGATACGCAGTATTTT
NA TRBJ2-7 TRBV9 NA CASSVRDGVGEQYF TGTGCCAGCAGCGTTCGGGACGGCGTGGGCGAGCAGTACTTC
NA TRBJ2-1 TRBV4-1 NA CASSQISGPNNEQFF TGCGCCAGCAGCCAAATAAGCGGGCCGAACAATGAGCAGTTCTTC
NA TRBJ2-4 TRBV6-1 NA CASTSSEDIQYF TGTGCCAGCACCTCCAGCGAGGACATTCAGTACTTC
TRBD2 TRBJ2-2 TRBV19 NA CASSAGVRTGELFF TGTGCCAGTTCGGCGGGAGTTCGGACCGGGGAGCTGTTTTTT
NA TRBJ2-7 TRBV18 NA CASSPGPYPYEQYF TGTGCCAGCTCACCCGGACCGTACCCCTACGAGCAGTACTTC
TRBD1 TRBJ2-1 TRBV19 NA CASRVTGVTSYNEQFF TGTGCCAGTAGGGTTACAGGGGTGACCTCCTACAATGAGCAGTTCTTC
NA TRBJ1-1 TRBV28 NA CASSPARVYTEAFF TGTGCCAGCAGCCCCGCTCGCGTTTACACTGAAGCTTTCTTT
NA TRBJ2-2 TRBV7-6 NA CASSWATGKGNTGELFF TGTGCCAGCAGCTGGGCCACAGGGAAGGGAAACACCGGGGAGCTGTTTTTT
NA TRBJ1-2 TRBV4-3 NA CASSQDWGQVLPLNYGYTF TGCGCCAGCAGCCAAGATTGGGGACAAGTACTTCCGCTGAACTATGGCTACACCTTC
NA TRBJ1-2 TRBV27 NA CASRNHGPKGYGYTF TGTGCCAGCAGGAATCACGGGCCCAAGGGATATGGCTACACCTTC
NA TRBJ1-4 TRBV19 NA CASMPGRNEKLFF TGTGCCAGTATGCCAGGGCGTAATGAAAAACTGTTTTTT
TRBD2 TRBJ2-7 TRBV28 NA CASSTLAGSAYEQYF TGTGCCAGCAGTACCTTAGCGGGTTCGGCCTACGAGCAGTACTTC
TRBD2 TRBJ2-1 TRBV7-9 NA CASSLEASGPYNEQFF TGTGCCAGCAGCTTAGAGGCTAGCGGACCCTACAATGAGCAGTTCTTC
TRBD1 TRBJ1-5 TRBV6-6 few CASSSGTVSNQPQHF TGTGCCAGCAGTAGCGGGACAGTTAGCAATCAGCCCCAGCATTTT
TRBD2 TRBJ2-1 TRBV28 NA CASSSLRAGVNNEQFF TGTGCCAGCAGTTCCCTCAGAGCGGGAGTAAACAATGAGCAGTTCTTC
TRBD1 TRBJ2-5 TRBV28 few CASSLSTGGETQYF TGTGCCAGCAGTTTGTCGACAGGGGGAGAGACCCAGTACTTC